One sample yielded the 3 T cell receptor beta chains listed below, sequenced in a study of technical replicates of blood from several donors. Clones were sequenced by immunoSEQ multiplex PCR, and TCRdb holds only the in-frame ones, with some missing. The table shows some 15,000 clones, with roughly 91% occurring only once. Sequenced sample: PBMCs. These receptors originate from a human donor in good health.

The chain couples TRBV19 to TRBJ1-1; maybe TRBD1 (5 bases). CDR1 and CDR2 (germline): LNHDA, SQIVND (reference sequence). The CDR3 consists of 13 residues. The ends were cut back, 3 bases at V and 5 bases at J, with 10 bases in the middle. The DNA for the CDR3 is TGTGCCAGTAGTATCGGCAGGGCTACTGAAGCTTTCTTT. Translation: CASSIGRATEAFF.

The rearrangement joins TRBV2 to TRBJ1-1, with unresolved D. Trimming cost V 6 bases and J 3 bases, with 11 bases left between them. Germline assignment: CDR1 SNHLY and CDR2 FYNNEI. The CDR3 sequence is 13 residues long. CDR3 sequence reads: CASRREGDTEAFF. CDR3 sequence (DNA): TGTGCCAGCAGACGGGAGGGAGACACTGAAGCTTTCTTT.

The J gene is TRBJ1-4, the V gene TRBV19; 8 bases line up with TRBD1. The V gene end was trimmed by 3 bases and the J gene end by 0 bases; junction bases not matched to a gene: 6. CDR3 length equals 17 residues. Germline values: CDR1 LNHDA, CDR2 SQIVND (reference sequence). DNA of the CDR3: TGTGCCAGTAGTATGACAGGGGCGAGTGCAACTAATGAAAAACTGTTTTTT. It is translated as CASSMTGASATNEKLFF. Looking up the rest from reference TRBV19 and TRBJ1-4 gives the full variable domain: DGGITQSPKYLFRKEGQNVTLSCEQNLNHDAMYWYRQDPGQGLRLIYYSQIVNDFQKGDIAEGYSVSREKKESFPLTVTSAQKNPTAFYLCASSMTGASATNEKLFFGSGTQLSVL.